These 30 T cell receptor beta chains share one sample of origin, sequenced in a study of blood T cell repertoires in COVID-19. Sequencing was performed with immunoSEQ multiplex PCR; in TCRdb, only in-frame clones are kept and a portion is missing. The table includes more than 95,000 clones, over 65% detected once. The specimen was peripheral blood. These receptors were taken from a man under 40 with acute or convalescent COVID-19.

J is TRBJ2-3 and V is TRBV5-6; TRBD2 matches 8 bases. After removal of 4 bases from V and 11 bases from J, the junction contained 9 bases not matched to a gene. Germline values: CDR1 SGHDT, CDR2 YYEEEE. CDR3 length equals 13 residues. The CDR3 sequence is CASSLSAGVMQYF. CDR3 DNA sequence: TGTGCCAGCAGCCTCTCAGCGGGAGTTATGCAGTATTTT.

The gene calls are TRBV10-2 and TRBJ1-6; no definite D call. Germline V lookup: CDR1 WSHSY, CDR2 SAAADI. Trimming removed 7 bases from V and 0 bases from J, with 7 bases in between. This CDR3 has 14 residues. The CDR3 sequence is CASTGSSYNSPLHF. Written as DNA, the CDR3 is TGCGCCAGCACCGGTAGCTCCTATAATTCACCCCTCCACTTT.

The gene calls are TRBV5-1 and TRBJ1-1; a possible D gene is TRBD1 (6 bases). Germline CDR1 is SGHRS and CDR2 is YFSETQ. Trimming shortened V by 4 bases and J by 3 bases, and 19 bases separated the two germline ends. There are 16 residues in the CDR3. CDR3 DNA: TGCGCCAGCAGCCATGGCAGGGGAGTTTGGGACACTGAAGCTTTCTTT. Translation gives CASSHGRGVWDTEAFF.

V usage is TRBV7-9 and J usage is TRBJ2-5; 9 positions agree with TRBD2. Germline CDR1 is SEHNR and CDR2 is FQNEAQ (reference sequence). The CDR3 length is 14 residues. J gave up 5 bases and V 5 bases, and 6 bases lay outside the gene matches. The CDR3 nucleotides read TGTGCCAGCAGCCTCGCGGGAGGGCGGGAGACCCAGTACTTC. It specifies CASSLAGGRETQYF.

CDR3 region: CASSDNRVQETQYF. The CDR3 DNA reads TGTGCCAGCAGTGATAACAGGGTTCAAGAGACCCAGTACTTC. This sequence joins TRBV25-1 and TRBJ2-5; D is perhaps TRBD1 (6 bases). The V gene lost 3 bases and the J gene lost 2 bases, with 10 bases spanning the gap. The germline V gene has CDR1 MGHDK and CDR2 SYGVNS. The CDR3 is made up of 14 amino acids.

The rearrangement links TRBV4-3 to TRBJ2-2; D is perhaps TRBD1 (6 bases). This CDR3 spans 15 amino acids. Germline CDR1 and CDR2: LGHNA and YSLEER. With 6 bases removed from V and 6 bases from J, the gap between germline ends came to 17 bases. DNA of the CDR3: TGCGCCAGCAGTCACAGGGTTAGCACCGCCGGGGAGCTGTTTTTT. It is translated as CASSHRVSTAGELFF.

V usage is TRBV9 and J usage is TRBJ2-1; tentative D call: TRBD2 (6 bases). The V gene lost 0 bases and the J gene lost 5 bases, with 6 bases spanning the gap. The CDR3 is made up of 13 amino acids. The germline V gene has CDR1 SGDLS and CDR2 YYNGEE. The CDR3 loop reads CASSVGGDNEQFF. The CDR3 nucleotides read TGTGCCAGCAGCGTAGGCGGGGACAATGAGCAGTTCTTC.

V gene TRBV6-6 combines with J gene TRBJ2-2; TRBD2 matches at 10 bases. V lost 5 bases to trimming and J lost 0 bases; unmatched junction nucleotides: 9. The germline CDR1 and CDR2 sequences are MNHNY and SVGAGI (reference sequence). CDR3 length: 18 amino acids. The CDR3 reads CASSPPGSGGANTGELFF. Here the CDR3 DNA reads TGTGCCAGCAGTCCTCCGGGAAGCGGGGGGGCGAACACCGGGGAGCTGTTTTTT.

The CDR3 reads CAWSVLRQGAGELFF. DNA for the CDR3: TGTGCCTGGAGTGTACTTCGACAGGGGGCCGGGGAGCTGTTTTTT. The chain recombines TRBV30 with TRBJ2-2; 9 bases are shared with TRBD1. CDR1 and CDR2 (germline): GTSNPN, SVGIG (reference sequence). V lost 0 bases to trimming and J lost 6 bases; unmatched junction nucleotides: 5. There are 15 residues in the CDR3.

J is TRBJ2-5 and V is TRBV19, with a possible D match to TRBD2 (5 bases). CDR3 length: 16 amino acids. V was cut by 3 bases and J by 1 base, with 15 bases left in between. The germline CDR1 and CDR2 sequences are LNHDA and SQIVND (reference sequence). The CDR3 DNA sequence: TGTGCCAGTAGTATCGGTCTGGGAGCGGTCCAAGAGACCCAGTACTTC. Protein: CASSIGLGAVQETQYF.

V and J are TRBV28 and TRBJ1-2; TRBD1 matches 9 bases. CDR3 length: 14 residues. The V segment lost 5 bases and the J segment 8 bases; nucleotides outside the gene matches: 9. Looked up from germline, CDR1 is MDHEN and CDR2 is SYDVKM. In DNA form, the CDR3 reads TGTGCCAGCAGTACAGGGGGCATTTTTGAGGGCTACACCTTC. It translates to CASSTGGIFEGYTF.

The CDR3 region is CASRTGDTEAFF. The CDR3 region has the DNA TGTGCCAGCAGAACAGGGGACACTGAAGCTTTCTTT. The V and J genes are TRBV6-5 and TRBJ1-1, with TRBD1 matching 7 bases. CDR1 and CDR2 from the germline V gene are MNHEY and SVGAGI. V was pared by 6 bases and J by 3 bases, with 1 base of the junction left unmatched. The CDR3 runs to 12 residues.

The CDR3 loop reads CASSFGGPYNEQFF. The CDR3 DNA sequence: TGTGCCAGCAGCTTCGGAGGGCCATACAATGAGCAGTTCTTC. The V call is TRBV7-9, the J call TRBJ2-1; possible D gene TRBD2, 6 bases. Trimming pared 3 bases from V and 4 bases from J, leaving 10 bases between. CDR3 size: 14 residues. Germline CDR1 SEHNR, CDR2 FQNEAQ (reference sequence).

This chain joins TRBV2 and TRBJ1-2; the D gene is possibly TRBD1 (6 bases). The germline V gene has CDR1 SNHLY and CDR2 FYNNEI. V lost 1 base and J lost 4, with 13 bases in between. This CDR3 has 15 residues. DNA of the CDR3: TGTGCCAGCAGTGAAGGACAGGCCCTCGTCTATGGCTACACCTTC. Translated, it gives CASSEGQALVYGYTF.

This sequence joins TRBV27 and TRBJ2-2; 7 bases match TRBD2. Germline CDR1 reads MNHEY; CDR2 reads SMNVEV (reference sequence). The CDR3 covers 13 residues. V lost 8 bases to trimming and J lost 0 bases; unmatched junction nucleotides: 0. The CDR3 reads CASRGANTGELFF. CDR3 in DNA: TGTGCCAGCCGGGGGGCGAACACCGGGGAGCTGTTTTTT.

The table lists this clone with a count of one. The chain employs TRBV7-2 and TRBJ1-5; D may be TRBD1 (5 bases). Trimming took 2 bases from V and 7 from J, leaving 12 bases between them. The CDR3 has 14 amino acids. Germline V gene data show CDR1 as SGHTA and CDR2 as FQGNSA. CDR3 protein: CASSLTRDWQPQHF. DNA for the CDR3: TGTGCCAGCAGCTTAACCAGGGATTGGCAGCCCCAGCATTTT.

The V and J genes are TRBV7-2 and TRBJ2-7; D is unresolved. Trimming left V 1 base short and J 3 bases short, with 13 bases between. Germline-derived CDR1 and CDR2 are SGHTA and FQGNSA. This CDR3 has 15 amino acids. DNA of the CDR3: TGTGCCAGCAGCTTAGGCCACAGAATAGACTACGAGCAGTACTTC. This codes for CASSLGHRIDYEQYF. Using reference TRBV7-2 and TRBJ2-7 for the parts outside the CDR3, the full variable domain is GAGVSQSPSNKVTEKGKDVELRCDPISGHTALYWYRQSLGQGLEFLIYFQGNSAPDKSGLPSDRFSAERTGGSVSTLTIQRTQQEDSAVYLCASSLGHRIDYEQYFGPGTRLTVT.

The chain joins TRBV19 to TRBJ2-1; 11 bases align to TRBD1. CDR3 length: 15 residues. Trimming cost V 5 bases and J 3 bases; bases outside gene matches: 3. Germline-derived CDR1 and CDR2 are LNHDA and SQIVND (reference sequence). CDR3 nucleotides: TGTGCCAGTAGTCGAGGGACAGGGGGCTACAATGAGCAGTTCTTC. It yields the protein CASSRGTGGYNEQFF.

Details on this clone: Other nucleotide sequences in the sample specify the same CDR3. The chain is built from TRBV9 and TRBJ2-7; the D gene is possibly TRBD1 (6 bases). V lost 2 bases to trimming and J lost 4 bases, with 13 bases between them. Germline assignment: CDR1 SGDLS and CDR2 YYNGEE. CDR3 length equals 14 residues. CDR3 nucleotides: TGTGCCAGCAGCGTTGGGGCAGGGGAGTACGAGCAGTACTTC. Residues: CASSVGAGEYEQYF.

The chain has TRBV6-5 and TRBJ2-7; 8 nucleotides line up with TRBD2. CDR3 length: 14 residues. The ends lost 6 bases at V and 2 bases at J; junction bases unmatched: 6. Germline loops: CDR1 MNHEY, CDR2 SVGAGI. The CDR3 here is CASRKREYPYEQYV. Here the CDR3 DNA reads TGTGCCAGCAGGAAGCGGGAGTACCCCTACGAGCAGTACGTC.

The chain carries TRBV19 and TRBJ1-2, with D perhaps matching TRBD1 (5 bases). The length of the CDR3 is 12 residues. The ends were cut back, 5 bases at V and 8 bases at J, with 12 bases in the middle. Germline loops: CDR1 LNHDA, CDR2 SQIVND (reference sequence). The CDR3 loop reads CASSGRADGYTF. CDR3 DNA sequence: TGTGCCAGTAGTGGCAGGGCAGACGGCTACACCTTC.

The gene calls are TRBV25-1 and TRBJ1-3, with 8 positions matching TRBD1. The V gene's germline CDR1 is MGHDK and CDR2 SYGVNS. Germline trimming cut 4 bases from V and 3 bases from J; bases unmatched to any gene: 8. The CDR3 runs to 16 residues. The CDR3 DNA reads TGTGCCAGCAGTGGAACCGGCGACAGGGGTGGAAACACCATATATTTT. Translated, it gives CASSGTGDRGGNTIYF. Full variable domain (rest looked up from reference TRBV25-1 and TRBJ1-3): EADIYQTPRYLVIGTGKKITLECSQTMGHDKMYWYQQDPGMELHLIHYSYGVNSTEKGDLSSESTVSRIRTEHFPLTLESARPSHTSQYLCASSGTGDRGGNTIYFGEGSWLTVV.

As to this clone: It may be a read error: a sequence one base away is much more abundant. The CDR3 DNA is TGTGCCAGCAGCCCGGACAGTAATTCACCCCTCCACTTT. Its translation: CASSPDSNSPLHF. The chain couples TRBV5-4 to TRBJ1-6; tentatively, D is TRBD1 (6 bases). V was cut by 4 bases and J by 6 bases, with 8 bases left in between. This CDR3 is built from 13 residues. Germline loops: CDR1 SGHNT, CDR2 YYREEE (reference sequence).

The J gene is TRBJ1-2, the V gene TRBV6-5; TRBD1 aligns across 10 bases. There are 13 residues in the CDR3. Losses at the gene ends were 6 bases for V and 4 bases for J; bases not matched to a gene: 2. Germline V lookup: CDR1 MNHEY, CDR2 SVGAGI. In DNA form, the CDR3 reads TGTGCCAGCAGGAGGACAGGGGGCTATGGCTACACCTTC. Translated, it gives CASRRTGGYGYTF.

This clone appeared once. The genes are TRBV25-1 and TRBJ2-1, with a weak D call TRBD2 (6 bases). V was pared by 2 bases and J by 8 bases, with 22 bases between. Germline CDR1 reads MGHDK; CDR2 reads SYGVNS. The CDR3 length is 17 residues. The CDR3 nucleotides read TGTGCCAGCAGTGAAGGGGGGTCAACCGGGACGCTCGATGAGCAGTTCTTC. Its protein is CASSEGGSTGTLDEQFF.

The rearrangement joins TRBV5-1 to TRBJ2-2; maybe TRBD2 (5 bases). The V end was cut by 0 bases, the J end by 6 bases, with 6 bases between. This CDR3 contains 13 residues. In germline, CDR1 is SGHRS, CDR2 YFSETQ. The CDR3 sequence is CASSLARAGELFF. CDR3 coding DNA: TGCGCCAGCAGCTTGGCGAGGGCCGGGGAGCTGTTTTTT.

This chain uses TRBV3-1 (or the pseudogene TRBV3-2) with TRBJ2-5, with TRBD2 matching over 13 bases. The length of the CDR3 is 18 residues. Germline loops: CDR1 LGHDT, CDR2 YNNKEL (reference sequence). Losses at the gene ends were 4 bases for V and 4 bases for J; bases not matched to a gene: 12. CDR3 residues: CASSLGLAGVEATETQYF. DNA for the CDR3: TGTGCCAGCAGCCTTGGACTAGCGGGAGTTGAGGCTACAGAGACCCAGTACTTC.

V gene TRBV5-1 combines with J gene TRBJ2-7; 12 nucleotides match TRBD1. V lost 2 bases, J lost 3 bases, and 3 bases stayed unmatched. This CDR3 region has 15 residues. CDR1 and CDR2 (germline): SGHRS, YFSETQ. In DNA form, the CDR3 reads TGCGCCAGCAGCTTCGGGACAGGGGGCCTCTACGAGCAGTACTTC. This codes for CASSFGTGGLYEQYF.

The CDR3 here is CASLGGTLENEQFF. The CDR3 bases are TGCGCCAGCCTGGGGGGGACCCTCGAAAATGAGCAGTTCTTC. J is TRBJ2-1 and V is TRBV10-2; TRBD2 agrees at 7 bases. Germline V gene sequence: CDR1 WSHSY, CDR2 SAAADI. The CDR3 runs 14 residues. After removal of 8 bases from V and 7 bases from J, the junction contained 11 bases not matched to a gene.

The V and J genes are TRBV30 and TRBJ2-5; 14 positions match TRBD2. This CDR3 spans 13 amino acids. V trimming: 5 bases; J trimming: 5 bases; junction bases outside the gene matches: 1. CDR1 is GTSNPN, CDR2 SVGIG, per germline (reference sequence). CDR3: CAWRTSGRETQYF. The CDR3 nucleotides read TGTGCCTGGCGGACTAGCGGGAGGGAGACCCAGTACTTC.